The rows below give T cell receptor beta chains drawn from one sample of a study of glioma-infiltrating T cells. Using its own MiXCR run on the multiplex PCR reads, TCRdb lists one record per CDR3 protein. In the table there are over 80,000 distinct CDR3 sequences, around 40% of which are singletons. The sample taken for sequencing was glioma tissue, nonneoplastic brain tissue, or PBMCs (not recorded which). All receptors come from a human donor with low-grade glioma or glioblastoma, undergoing nonglioma brain surgery, or in good health (not recorded which). Each CDR3 is given with its conserved first and last residue. A D gene is named only where the DNA matches it firmly. Size is omitted from some rows. Given values are once, few, many or a class for expanded clones.

j_gene: TRBJ1-2
v_gene: TRBV20-1
d_gene: -
abundance: once
CDR3nt: TGCAGTGCGAGACGGAAGAGCTATGGCTACACCTTC
CDR3aa: CSARRKSYGYTF

j_gene: TRBJ2-3
v_gene: TRBV28
d_gene: TRBD1
abundance: many
CDR3nt: TGTGCCAGCAGTTGGACAGGGACCGCGACAGATACGCAGTATTTT
CDR3aa: CASSWTGTATDTQYF

j_gene: TRBJ1-1
v_gene: TRBV5-1
d_gene: -
abundance: many
CDR3nt: TGCGCCACCTCGACGGACATCAACACTGAAGCTTTCTTT
CDR3aa: CATSTDINTEAFF

j_gene: TRBJ2-7
v_gene: TRBV7-9
d_gene: TRBD1
abundance: many
CDR3nt: TGTGCCAGCAGCACTTGGACAGGGGGCTACGAGCAGTACTTC
CDR3aa: CASSTWTGGYEQYF

j_gene: TRBJ1-5
v_gene: TRBV20-1
d_gene: -
abundance: -
CDR3nt: TGCAGTGCCCAGCACACGCCTAGGAATCAGCCCCAGCATTTT
CDR3aa: CSAQHTPRNQPQHF

j_gene: TRBJ1-1
v_gene: TRBV10-3
d_gene: -
abundance: many
CDR3nt: TGTGCCATCAGTGGTGGCAAAGGCACTGAAGCTTTCTTT
CDR3aa: CAISGGKGTEAFF

j_gene: TRBJ2-6
v_gene: TRBV19
d_gene: -
abundance: many
CDR3nt: TGTGCCAGTAGTATAGGGGGCTCTGGGGCCAACGTCCTGACTTTC
CDR3aa: CASSIGGSGANVLTF

j_gene: TRBJ2-5
v_gene: TRBV20-1
d_gene: TRBD2
abundance: -
CDR3nt: TGCAGCCCTACCGGCGGGGGGGGGTGGGAGACCCAGTACTTC
CDR3aa: CSPTGGGGWETQYF

j_gene: TRBJ2-2
v_gene: TRBV29-1
d_gene: -
abundance: few
CDR3nt: TGCAGCGTAGGGACGGCCGCGAACACCGGGGAGCTGTTTTTT
CDR3aa: CSVGTAANTGELFF

j_gene: TRBJ1-6
v_gene: TRBV18
d_gene: -
abundance: many
CDR3nt: TGTGCCAGCTCACCACCAGGGGCCATTGGGGCCCTCCACTTT
CDR3aa: CASSPPGAIGALHF

j_gene: TRBJ1-1
v_gene: TRBV20-1
d_gene: TRBD1
abundance: many
CDR3nt: TGCAGTGCACCTAACTGGGAGGGGGCCCGCACTGAAGCTTTCTTT
CDR3aa: CSAPNWEGARTEAFF

j_gene: TRBJ2-1
v_gene: TRBV20-1
d_gene: -
abundance: -
CDR3nt: TGCAGTGCTCAGGGGTTAGCGAGGGGCAATGAGCAGTTCTTC
CDR3aa: CSAQGLARGNEQFF

j_gene: TRBJ1-1
v_gene: TRBV27
d_gene: -
abundance: -
CDR3nt: TGTGCCAGCAGTTTCGGATCTGGAGCTTTCTTT
CDR3aa: CASSFGSGAFF

j_gene: TRBJ1-4
v_gene: TRBV7-9
d_gene: TRBD1
abundance: many
CDR3nt: TGTGCCAGCAGCACTCCGGGACAGGGGTTCGATGAAAAACTGTTTTTT
CDR3aa: CASSTPGQGFDEKLFF

j_gene: TRBJ2-3
v_gene: TRBV18
d_gene: TRBD2
abundance: many
CDR3nt: TGTGCCAGCTCACCGGGACTAGCGGGAGTAGGCACAGATACGCAGTATTTT
CDR3aa: CASSPGLAGVGTDTQYF

j_gene: TRBJ2-1
v_gene: TRBV28
d_gene: TRBD2
abundance: many
CDR3nt: TGTGCCAGCAGTTTTAGCGGGAGCGCCTACAATGAGCAGTTCTTC
CDR3aa: CASSFSGSAYNEQFF

j_gene: TRBJ2-6
v_gene: TRBV11-2
d_gene: -
abundance: -
CDR3nt: TGTTCCATCAGCTTATCGCGGAGTTTTGCTGGGGCCAACGTCCTGACTTTC
CDR3aa: CSISLSRSFAGANVLTF

j_gene: TRBJ1-5
v_gene: TRBV6-6
d_gene: -
abundance: -
CDR3nt: TGTGCCAGCAGACCAACGGGGAATCAGCCCCAGCATTTT
CDR3aa: CASRPTGNQPQHF

j_gene: TRBJ1-1
v_gene: TRBV5-1
d_gene: TRBD1
abundance: many
CDR3nt: TGCGCCAGCAGTCAGGACAGGGCTCCGAACACTGAAGCTTTCTTT
CDR3aa: CASSQDRAPNTEAFF